Listed below are T cell receptor beta chains from one sample, sequenced in a study of OX40 agonist ivuxolimab in advanced cancers. Clones were read by immunoSEQ multiplex PCR, and TCRdb kept only the in-frame ones, dropping some. Found here are fewer than 50,000 clones, about 89% of them singletons; the top ten hold 0.45% to 0.6%. The sample here was CD4+ or CD8+ T cells sorted from blood, taken in a trial of the OX40 agonist ivuxolimab. The receptors shown here come from an adult with an advanced solid tumor such as melanoma, head and neck, liver or kidney cancer. CDR3s include the opening cysteine and the closing phenylalanine or tryptophan. D genes are given only for firm matches. Clone size is shown for a subset of rows, as once, few, many or a class of expanded clone.

d_call	v_call	j_call	clone_size	cdr3_aa	cdr3_nt
TRBD2	TRBV6-5	TRBJ2-2	.	CASRPGLATGELFF	TGTGCCAGCAGACCGGGACTAGCGACCGGGGAGCTGTTTTTT
TRBD2	TRBV4-2	TRBJ2-7	once	CASSQDTNSGGRYEQYF	TGTGCCAGCAGCCAAGATACGAACTCGGGGGGTCGCTACGAGCAGTACTTC
TRBD1	TRBV7-6	TRBJ1-2	.	CASSLASYRGYYGYTF	TGTGCCAGCAGCTTAGCGTCTTACAGGGGTTACTATGGCTACACCTTC
TRBD2	TRBV11-1	TRBJ2-5	.	CASSRVLAGEETQYF	TGTGCCAGCAGCCGTGTACTAGCGGGGGAAGAGACCCAGTACTTC
TRBD2	TRBV6-6	TRBJ2-7	.	CASSSQLAGASYEQYF	TGTGCCAGCAGTTCACAACTAGCGGGGGCCTCCTACGAGCAGTACTTC
.	TRBV6-5	TRBJ2-2	few	CASSYQPRVTGELFF	TGTGCCAGCAGTTACCAACCGAGGGTCACCGGGGAGCTGTTTTTT
.	TRBV7-2	TRBJ1-2	.	CASSLNRENYGYTF	TGTGCCAGCAGCTTGAACAGGGAAAACTATGGCTACACCTTC
TRBD2	TRBV7-9	TRBJ2-5	.	CASSPSLTSGAQETQYF	TGTGCCAGCAGCCCTTCGTTGACTAGCGGGGCCCAAGAGACCCAGTACTTC
.	TRBV7-9	TRBJ1-6	few	CASSLRLGIYNSPLHF	TGTGCCAGCAGCTTACGACTGGGGATTTATAATTCACCCCTCCACTTT
.	TRBV9	TRBJ1-6	.	CASSVADNGNSPLHF	TGTGCCAGCAGCGTAGCGGACAACGGTAATTCACCCCTCCACTTT
TRBD1	TRBV18	TRBJ1-3	.	CASSLRDRVSGNTIYF	TGTGCCAGCTCACTCCGGGACAGGGTCTCTGGAAACACCATATATTTT
.	TRBV18	TRBJ1-4	.	CASSPQTVPGGEKLFF	TGTGCCAGCTCACCACAAACCGTGCCAGGTGGTGAAAAACTGTTTTTT
.	TRBV7-6	TRBJ2-1	.	CASSSSPSYNEQFF	TGTGCCAGCTCCTCCTCCCCGTCCTACAATGAGCAGTTCTTC
TRBD1	TRBV7-9	TRBJ1-4	.	CASSFRTGDNEKLFF	TGTGCCAGCAGCTTCAGGACAGGCGATAATGAAAAACTGTTTTTT
.	TRBV19	TRBJ1-5	.	CASSWGRDSPQHF	TGTGCCAGTAGCTGGGGTCGCGACAGTCCACAGCATTTT
.	TRBV11-2	TRBJ2-3	.	CASSLNVATNTQYF	TGTGCCAGCAGCTTAAATGTAGCCACGAATACGCAGTATTTT
.	TRBV5-4	TRBJ1-1	few	CASSFAGSTEAFF	TGTGCCAGCAGTTTCGCAGGGAGCACTGAAGCTTTCTTT
.	TRBV10-3	TRBJ1-2	.	CAISARGRSGSGDYGYTF	TGTGCCATCAGTGCAAGAGGTCGGTCAGGCTCAGGGGACTATGGCTACACCTTC
.	TRBV7-2	TRBJ1-2	.	CASSLDVDPPYGYTF	TGTGCCAGCAGCTTGGACGTCGACCCTCCCTATGGCTACACCTTC
.	TRBV11-2	TRBJ2-3	.	CASSLRQRTDTQYF	TGTGCCAGCAGCCTCCGACAGCGCACAGATACGCAGTATTTT
.	TRBV7-2	TRBJ2-5	.	CASSQGETQYF	TGTGCCAGTAGCCAGGGAGAGACCCAGTACTTC
.	TRBV25-1	TRBJ1-4	.	CASRPLLGADEKLFF	TGTGCCAGCAGACCTCTACTGGGCGCGGATGAAAAACTGTTTTTT
.	TRBV6-6	TRBJ1-1	once	CASSYETAGRTEAFF	TGTGCCAGCAGTTACGAGACAGCCGGGCGCACTGAAGCTTTCTTT
TRBD2	TRBV5-4	TRBJ2-7	.	CASSIGLAGPYEQYF	TGTGCCAGCAGCATCGGACTAGCGGGACCCTACGAGCAGTACTTC
.	TRBV30	TRBJ1-5	.	CAWSFKGPGHQPQHF	TGTGCCTGGTCTTTTAAAGGGCCAGGGCATCAGCCCCAGCATTTT
.	TRBV7-8	TRBJ1-2	.	CASSLGGGMTDYGYTF	TGTGCCAGCAGCTTAGGGGGAGGGATGACCGACTATGGCTACACCTTC
.	TRBV5-4	TRBJ1-2	.	CASSLTGGGYGYTF	TGTGCCAGCAGCTTGACAGGAGGAGGCTATGGCTACACCTTC
.	TRBV4-3	TRBJ2-7	once	CASSQDISNSYEQYF	TGCGCCAGCAGCCAAGATATCAGCAACTCCTACGAGCAGTACTTC
.	TRBV7-2	TRBJ1-2	.	CASSPTPGQRGYTF	TGTGCCAGCAGCCCTACTCCGGGACAACGGGGCTACACCTTC
TRBD1	TRBV5-1	TRBJ2-7	once	CASSYGTGYIEQYF	TGCGCCAGCAGCTATGGGACAGGATACATCGAGCAGTACTTC
.	TRBV19	TRBJ1-6	.	CASSISEGSSPLHF	TGTGCCAGTAGTATCAGCGAGGGGAGTTCACCCCTCCACTTT
TRBD2	TRBV7-2	TRBJ2-3	.	CASSLGSGSTDTQYF	TGTGCCAGCAGCTTAGGGAGCGGGAGTACAGATACGCAGTATTTT
.	TRBV13	TRBJ1-2	.	CASSLGPGCTF	TGTGCCAGCAGCTTGGGTCCGGGATGCACCTTC
.	TRBV7-9	TRBJ1-1	.	CASSLQGEDTEAFF	TGTGCCAGCAGCTTACAGGGAGAGGACACTGAAGCTTTCTTT
TRBD1	TRBV29-1	TRBJ2-3	.	CSGGQGVADTQYF	TGCAGCGGGGGACAGGGAGTCGCAGATACGCAGTATTTT
.	TRBV19	TRBJ2-7	.	CASSSLRRGAHYEQYF	TGTGCCAGTTCTTCCCTGCGGAGAGGGGCCCATTACGAGCAGTACTTC
.	TRBV7-2	TRBJ1-1	.	CASSSQGNTEAFF	TGTGCCAGCAGCTCCCAGGGTAACACTGAAGCTTTCTTT
.	TRBV15	TRBJ1-3	once	CATSRVYDIGGTIYF	TGTGCCACCAGCAGAGTCTACGACATAGGAGGCACCATATATTTT
.	TRBV11-2	TRBJ2-7	.	CASSPRPGPRSSYEQYF	TGTGCCAGCAGCCCCCGGCCCGGGCCACGGAGCTCCTACGAGCAGTACTTC
.	TRBV4-1	TRBJ1-1	once	CASSQGWRENTEAFF	TGCGCCAGCAGCCAAGGGTGGCGGGAGAACACTGAAGCTTTCTTT
.	TRBV7-3	TRBJ1-1	.	CASSLSKVTNTEAFF	TGTGCCAGCAGCTTAAGCAAAGTCACGAACACTGAAGCTTTCTTT
.	TRBV7-9	TRBJ1-4	.	CASREGGGDGKLFF	TGTGCCAGCAGGGAAGGGGGTGGGGATGGAAAACTGTTTTTT
TRBD1	TRBV7-3	TRBJ2-1	.	CASSSDRGRLFF	TGTGCCAGCAGCTCCGACAGGGGGCGGCTGTTCTTC
TRBD1	TRBV4-3	TRBJ1-1	.	CATGTEVYSEAFF	TGCGCCACCGGGACAGAAGTTTACTCTGAAGCTTTCTTT